This T cell receptor (beta chain) originates from a study of CD8 T cells in Susac syndrome. General study points: By the study's own acknowledgment, its TCR sequencing and HLA analysis included relatively few individuals.

Trimming removed 0 bases from V and 3 bases from J; junction bases left unmatched: 6. CDR1 is SGHRS and CDR2 is YFSETQ in the germline V gene. The CDR3 runs 17 residues. In blood CD8+ and CD4+ T cells, TCR beta underwent sequencing. Negative isolation yielded CD8+ and CD4+ T cells; FACS enriched TEMRA cells. On this clonotype itself: Antigen: not known.

RNA totalling roughly 0.45 to 1 ug underwent reverse transcription with random hexamers. By means of immunoSEQ multiplex PCR, TCR beta CDR3 spanning 54 Vbeta and 13 Jbeta underwent amplification. A single record per CDR3 protein comes from TCRdb applying MiXCR to the immunoSEQ multiplex PCR reads. The sample includes 180,000 or so distinct CDR3 sequences, just under 95% seen only once; the top ten take over 0.12%. This chain links TRBV5-1 with TRBJ2-1; 10 nucleotides agree with TRBD1. This clonotype originated in a human donor in good health. The sample taken for sequencing was CD4+ T cells from PBMCs. CDR3 region: CASSLGPGQGLYNEQFF. In nucleotides, the CDR3 is TGCGCCAGCAGCTTGGGCCCGGGACAGGGGCTCTACAATGAGCAGTTCTTC. Based on the CDR3 plus reference TRBV5-1 and TRBJ2-1, the full variable domain is KAGVTQTPRYLIKTRGQQVTLSCSPISGHRSVSWYQQTPGQGLQFLFEYFSETQRNKGNFPGRFSGRQFSNSRSEMNVSTLELGDSALYLCASSLGPGQGLYNEQFFGPGTRLTVL.